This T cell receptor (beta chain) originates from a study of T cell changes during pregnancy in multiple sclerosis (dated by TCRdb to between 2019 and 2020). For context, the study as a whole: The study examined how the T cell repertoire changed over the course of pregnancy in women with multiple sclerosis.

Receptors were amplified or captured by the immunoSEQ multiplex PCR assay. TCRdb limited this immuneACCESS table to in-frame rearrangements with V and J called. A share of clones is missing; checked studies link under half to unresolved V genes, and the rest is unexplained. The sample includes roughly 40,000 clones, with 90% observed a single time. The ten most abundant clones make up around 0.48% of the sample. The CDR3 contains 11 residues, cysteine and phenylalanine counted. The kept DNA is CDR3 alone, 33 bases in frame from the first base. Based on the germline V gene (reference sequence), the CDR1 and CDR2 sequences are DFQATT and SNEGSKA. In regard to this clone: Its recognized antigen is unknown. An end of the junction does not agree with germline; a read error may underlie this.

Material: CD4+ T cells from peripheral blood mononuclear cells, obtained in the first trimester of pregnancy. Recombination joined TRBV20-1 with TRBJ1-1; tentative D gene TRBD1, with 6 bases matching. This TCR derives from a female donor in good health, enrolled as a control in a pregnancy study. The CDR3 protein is CSARDPTGQIF. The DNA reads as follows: TGCAGTGCTAGAGATCCCACAGGACAGATTTTT.